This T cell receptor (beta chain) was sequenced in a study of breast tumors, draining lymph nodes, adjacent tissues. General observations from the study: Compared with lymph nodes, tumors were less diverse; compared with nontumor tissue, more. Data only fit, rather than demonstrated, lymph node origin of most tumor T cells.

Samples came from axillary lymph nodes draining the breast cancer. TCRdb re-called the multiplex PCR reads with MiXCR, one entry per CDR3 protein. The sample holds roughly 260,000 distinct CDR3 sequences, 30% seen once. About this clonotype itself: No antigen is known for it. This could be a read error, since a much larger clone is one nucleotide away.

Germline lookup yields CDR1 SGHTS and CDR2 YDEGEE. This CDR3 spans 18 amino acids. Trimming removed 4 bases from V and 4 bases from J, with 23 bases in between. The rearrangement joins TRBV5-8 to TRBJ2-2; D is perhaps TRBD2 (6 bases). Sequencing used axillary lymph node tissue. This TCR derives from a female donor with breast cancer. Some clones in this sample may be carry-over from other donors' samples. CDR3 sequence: CASSTKGPRLVVTGELFF. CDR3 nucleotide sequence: TGTGCCAGCAGCACTAAGGGCCCGAGACTAGTTGTCACCGGGGAGCTGTTTTTT. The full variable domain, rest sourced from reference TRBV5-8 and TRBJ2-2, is EAGVTQSPTHLIKTRGQQATLRCSPISGHTSVYWYQQALGLGLQFLLWYDEGEERNRGNFPPRFSGRQFPNYSSELNVNALELEDSALYLCASSTKGPRLVVTGELFFGEGSRLTVL.